This TCR beta chain came from a study of shared clonotypes between healthy human individuals. Study results and limitations: Genetic and exposure-history diversity was limited by the small donor number.

CDR3 length equals 12 residues. Germline assignment: CDR1 MDHEN and CDR2 SYDVKM. V gave up 2 bases and J gave up 8 bases, with 6 bases separating them. As for this clone: Antigen: not known.

Original processing methods: Quality scores were absent from the junction-only immunoSEQ sequences, so filtering differed. Repertoires were generated with immunoSEQ multiplex PCR, while TCRdb's copy carries only in-frame clones and drops some. For V, J and clone size, that table is used; D and trimming come from the DNA. The profile shows more than 400,000 clones, approximately 95% of them singletons. The chain recombines TRBV28 with TRBJ1-4; D is unresolved. The material sequenced was naive CD4+ T cells sorted from blood. The subset is: CD45RA+ positively selected. This receptor was identified in a woman aged 30 to 39 in good health. CDR3 sequence: CASSLKGEKLFF. In DNA, the CDR3 is TGTGCCAGCAGTTTAAAAGGCGAAAAACTGTTTTTT.